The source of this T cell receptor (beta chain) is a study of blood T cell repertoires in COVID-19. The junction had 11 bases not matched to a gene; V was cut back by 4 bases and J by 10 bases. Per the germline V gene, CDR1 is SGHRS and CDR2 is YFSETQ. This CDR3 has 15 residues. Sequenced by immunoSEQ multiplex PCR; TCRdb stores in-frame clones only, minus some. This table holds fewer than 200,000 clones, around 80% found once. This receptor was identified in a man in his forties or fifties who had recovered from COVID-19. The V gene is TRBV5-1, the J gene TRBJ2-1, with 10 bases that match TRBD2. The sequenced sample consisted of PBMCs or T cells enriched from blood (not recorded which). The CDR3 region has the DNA TGCGCCAGCAGCGCATCCCAGCGGGGGGGCGGAGAGCAGTTCTTC. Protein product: CASSASQRGGGEQFF.